These T cell receptor beta chains were read from a single sample in a study of blood T cell repertoires in COVID-19. Generated by immunoSEQ multiplex PCR, the TCRdb table keeps only in-frame clones and is missing some. The sample shows some 160,000 clones, roughly nine tenths of them seen only once. The sequenced sample consisted of peripheral blood. These receptors came from a woman in her 70s with acute or convalescent COVID-19. The CDR3 runs from the conserved cysteine through the conserved F or W.

>TRBJ2-1|TRBV7-2
CASSAGTGVYNEQFF
>TRBJ2-1|TRBV2
CASTRRTGGSYNEQFF
>TRBJ1-2|TRBV4-1
CASSQGPTSDYGYTF
>TRBJ2-7|TRBV19
CASSMRTGPDQEQGYEQYF
>TRBJ2-2|TRBV7-6
CASSRTPQLLAGELFF
>TRBJ1-5|TRBV19
CASSPQGARQPQHF
>TRBJ2-1|TRBV24-1
CATSDPSQLAGELNEQFF
>TRBJ2-6|TRBV6-2/TRBV6-3
CASSDLPGTAISGANVLTF
>TRBJ1-1|TRBV23-1
CARGVYKAFF
>TRBJ2-5|TRBV7-8
CASSLSGLSGRSQETQYF
>TRBJ2-3|TRBV4-3
CASSQDRTSGGPHTQYF
>TRBJ1-2|TRBV2
CATKKQGDYGYTF
>TRBJ2-3|TRBV7-2
CASSLLAGGRADTQYF
>TRBJ1-5|TRBV2
CASRLNRGDSNQPQHF
>TRBJ1-1|TRBV5-6
CASSWAGQGNTEAFF
>TRBJ2-5|TRBV7-6
CASSSLQSALQYF